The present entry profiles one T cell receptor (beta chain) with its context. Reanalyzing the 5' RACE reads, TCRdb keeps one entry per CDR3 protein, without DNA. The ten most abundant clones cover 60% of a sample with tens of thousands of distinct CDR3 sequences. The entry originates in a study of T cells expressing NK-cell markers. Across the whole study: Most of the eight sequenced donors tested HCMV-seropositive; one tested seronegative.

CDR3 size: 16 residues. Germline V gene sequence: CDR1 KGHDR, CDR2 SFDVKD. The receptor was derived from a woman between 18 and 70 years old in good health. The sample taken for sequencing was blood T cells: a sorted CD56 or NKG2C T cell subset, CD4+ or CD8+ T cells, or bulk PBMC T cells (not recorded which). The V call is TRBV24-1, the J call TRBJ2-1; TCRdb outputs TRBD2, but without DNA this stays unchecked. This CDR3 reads CATSGTPGLRYNEQFF.